This is a list of T cell receptor beta chains from one sample in a study of regulatory and conventional T cells in RAG deficiency. Generated by immunoSEQ multiplex PCR, the TCRdb table keeps only in-frame clones and is missing some. The sample holds 25,000 to 35,000 clones, about 96% seen once. This sample was also put to use in a study of regulatory T cells.

The sequenced material came from CD25- CD4+ T cells sorted from blood. These receptors came from a human donor in good health. The CDR3 runs from the conserved cysteine through the conserved F or W. Each record gives: J gene, clone size, V gene, CDR3 protein. Clone size is stated in some rows and not others, as once, few, many or a class when expanded.

TRBJ1-2 | - | TRBV30 | CAWSQGQGAGGYTF
TRBJ2-1 | - | TRBV25-1 | CASGRAPPEQFF
TRBJ1-1 | - | TRBV30 | CAWSVVRGSEAFF
TRBJ2-7 | - | TRBV6-5 | CATRNRDFSTYEQYF
TRBJ1-5 | - | TRBV7-9 | CASSLVGDSNQPQHF
TRBJ2-7 | - | TRBV7-2 | CASSREYSYEQYF
TRBJ1-5 | - | TRBV11-2 | CASSLEGPNQPQHF
TRBJ2-7 | - | TRBV5-1 | CASSQGTLPYEQYF
TRBJ1-1 | - | TRBV11-3 | CASTPGQGRGNTEAFF
TRBJ1-3 | few | TRBV19 | CASSIQGNSGNTIYF
TRBJ1-5 | - | TRBV28 | CASSLVGGGNQPQHF
TRBJ2-2 | - | TRBV7-2 | CASSRVGELFF
TRBJ2-2 | - | TRBV27 | CASSFQRTSGNTGELFF
TRBJ2-7 | - | TRBV5-1 | CASSSTGDYEQYF
TRBJ2-4 | - | TRBV4-1 | CASSQEKQQIQYF
TRBJ2-4 | - | TRBV11-3 | CASSFEGQGARQYF
TRBJ1-6 | - | TRBV7-9 | CASSRDSSYNSPLHF
TRBJ2-3 | - | TRBV5-1 | CASSLNRGQTDTQYF
TRBJ2-2 | - | TRBV6-1 | CASSGGGGELFF
TRBJ2-7 | - | TRBV18 | CASSPLGQGIASEQYF
TRBJ1-1 | - | TRBV11-2 | CASSPLKPTELNTEAFF
TRBJ1-1 | - | TRBV4-1 | CASSQEKVGHKNTEAFF
TRBJ1-2 | - | TRBV10-3 | CAITPEGGGILYGYTF
TRBJ1-1 | once | TRBV29-1 | CSVRWTEAFF
TRBJ1-5 | - | TRBV12-5 | CASGLVLGQGPNQPQHF
TRBJ2-1 | - | TRBV19 | CASRLAGVNEQFF
TRBJ1-2 | - | TRBV5-6 | CASSYRTQGAGGYTF
TRBJ2-5 | - | TRBV27 | CASSSQPGLGTKETQYF
TRBJ2-7 | - | TRBV4-2 | CASSQDAKYEQYF
TRBJ2-5 | - | TRBV19 | CASENRGSETQYF
TRBJ2-1 | - | TRBV5-1 | CASSLDLELGEQFF
TRBJ2-2 | - | TRBV7-2 | CASSLGQANTGELFF
TRBJ2-5 | - | TRBV11-3 | CASSDRAGEETQYF
TRBJ2-7 | - | TRBV6-5 | CASSSGRQDEQYF
TRBJ2-3 | - | TRBV4-1 | CASSQVRAGGVTDTQYF
TRBJ2-2 | - | TRBV7-2 | CASSFRLNTGELFF